The TCR beta chain described here comes from a study of cytomegalovirus exposure and HLA in healthy donors. This CDR3 contains 15 residues. Germline assignment: CDR1 SGHRS and CDR2 YFSETQ. The trim removed 0 bases at V and 5 bases at J, leaving 5 bases unmatched. The PCR contained 60 Vbeta and 13 Jbeta primers. The assay was immunoSEQ multiplex PCR, and TCRdb's table has in-frame clones only and misses some. With around 130,000 clones in the sample, the ten largest clones hold about 2.1%. This TCR came from a woman aged 60-75 years in good health and CMV-seronegative. Input material: PBMCs. The rearrangement uses TRBV5-1 and TRBJ1-5; 7 positions agree with TRBD1. CDR3 protein: CASSLGGTADQPQHF. DNA for the CDR3: TGCGCCAGCAGCTTGGGGGGGACAGCTGATCAGCCCCAGCATTTT.